This T cell receptor beta chain was captured by sequencing in a study of technical replicates of blood from a handful of donors. Measured with immunoSEQ multiplex PCR; TCRdb has only the in-frame clones, and not every one. The data show about 88,000 clones, with around 94% seen just once and about 0.27% held by the top ten. The CDR3 loop spans 14 amino acids. V lost 3 bases and J lost 5; bases outside the gene matches: 4. CDR1 is SGHDT, CDR2 YYEEEE, per germline. V and J are TRBV5-6 and TRBJ1-1; the match to TRBD1 covers 10 bases. Source material: T cells isolated from PBMCs. The receptor comes from a human donor in good health. The CDR3 region has the DNA TGTGCCAGCAGCTCCGGGACAGGGGTGACTGAAGCTTTCTTT. Residues: CASSSGTGVTEAFF. Based on the CDR3 plus reference TRBV5-6 and TRBJ1-1, the full variable domain is DAGVTQSPTHLIKTRGQQVTLRCSPKSGHDTVSWYQQALGQGPQFIFQYYEEEERQRGNFPDRFSGHQFPNYSSELNVNALLLGDSALYLCASSSGTGVTEAFFGQGTRLTVV.